The 24 T cell receptor beta chains below all came from one sample that was sequenced in a study of T cell responses to AZD1222 COVID-19 vaccine. Using immunoSEQ multiplex PCR, the repertoire was profiled, and TCRdb retains in-frame clones only, with some absent. The data contain 100,000 to 120,000 clones, about 94% of them singletons. This specimen was peripheral blood, taken 28 days after the second AZD1222 dose. These TCRs come from an adult who received the AZD1222 COVID-19 vaccine.

This rearrangement joins TRBV27 to TRBJ1-2; D gene uncertain. Deletions cut 6 bases from V and 5 bases from J, with 22 bases between. CDR3 length equals 16 residues. Germline CDR1 MNHEY, CDR2 SMNVEV (reference sequence). DNA of the CDR3: TGTGCCAGCAGCCCCTCAGGATTCGGTATCCAATATGGCTACACCTTC. Translation: CASSPSGFGIQYGYTF.

The chain links TRBV15 to TRBJ2-7; TRBD1 matches at 8 bases. Germline values: CDR1 LNHNV, CDR2 YYDKDF (reference sequence). Trimming took 6 bases from V and 0 from J; bases not matched to a gene: 7. The CDR3 has 15 residues. In nucleotides, the CDR3 is TGTGCCACCAGGTACGGGACAGGACTCTCCTACGAGCAGTACTTC. Amino acid sequence: CATRYGTGLSYEQYF. The full variable domain, completed using reference TRBV15 and TRBJ2-7, is DAMVIQNPRYQVTQFGKPVTLSCSQTLNHNVMYWYQQKSSQAPKLLFHYYDKDFNNEADTPDNFQSRRPNTSFCFLDIRSPGLGDTAMYLCATRYGTGLSYEQYFGPGTRLTVT.

The chain joins TRBV4-1 to TRBJ2-3; possibly TRBD2 for D (5 bases). The V and J ends lost 3 bases and 4 bases respectively, with 14 bases between them. Germline values: CDR1 MGHRA, CDR2 YSYEKL. This CDR3 region has 15 residues. DNA for the CDR3: TGCGCCAGCAGCCAGATCTCACTAGAGGCAGATACGCAGTATTTT. Its protein is CASSQISLEADTQYF.

The rearrangement links TRBV19 to TRBJ2-2; TRBD2 aligns across 7 bases. Germline values: CDR1 LNHDA, CDR2 SQIVND (reference sequence). Trimming removed 6 bases from V and 8 bases from J; junction bases left unmatched: 9. The CDR3 loop spans 14 amino acids. DNA of the CDR3: TGTGCCAGTAGAGTCCTAGCGGATGGGGGGGAGCTGTTTTTT. Protein sequence: CASRVLADGGELFF.

V and J are TRBV3-1 (or the pseudogene TRBV3-2) and TRBJ1-1; D gene ambiguous. The CDR3 length is 14 residues. V gave up 3 bases and J gave up 2 bases, with 10 bases separating them. Germline CDR1 is LGHDT and CDR2 is YNNKEL (reference sequence). DNA of the CDR3: TGTGCCAGCAGCCAGACGGGCCTTAACACTGAAGCTTTCTTT. Translating gives CASSQTGLNTEAFF.

The chain is built from TRBV3-1 (or the pseudogene TRBV3-2) and TRBJ1-1; 7 bases fit TRBD1. From germline, CDR1 is LGHDT and CDR2 YNNKEL (reference sequence). This CDR3 is 14 amino acids long. J was trimmed by 4 bases and V by 0 bases; bases with no gene match: 2. The CDR3 here is CASSQEPGGTEAFF. The CDR3 DNA sequence: TGTGCCAGCAGCCAAGAACCAGGGGGCACTGAAGCTTTCTTT.

The rearrangement uses TRBV18 and TRBJ2-2; D is unclear. V lost 0 bases, J lost 6 bases, and 5 bases lay in between. The CDR3 is made up of 13 amino acids. Per germline, CDR1 KGHSH and CDR2 LQKENI. This chain's CDR3 is CASSPPNAGELFF. CDR3 nucleotides: TGTGCCAGCTCACCACCTAACGCCGGGGAGCTGTTTTTT.

This chain joins TRBV10-3 and TRBJ2-3; D is undetermined. There are 14 residues in the CDR3. From germline, CDR1 is ENHRY and CDR2 SYGVKD. The ends were cut back, 5 bases at V and 6 bases at J, with 15 bases in the middle. This CDR3 reads CAISLLALKDTQYF. The CDR3 DNA reads as TGTGCCATCAGTTTATTAGCCCTTAAGGATACGCAGTATTTT.

The V call is TRBV6-5, the J call TRBJ1-6, with unresolved D. CDR3 length: 15 amino acids. V was shortened by 3 bases and J by 14 bases, with 20 bases between the two germline ends. CDR1 and CDR2 (germline): MNHEY, SVGAGI. CDR3 in amino acids: CASSYRVQSPITLHF. The CDR3 DNA sequence: TGTGCCAGCAGTTATAGAGTACAGAGCCCAATCACCCTCCACTTT.

This sequence joins TRBV14 and TRBJ1-6; possible D gene TRBD1, 6 bases. The CDR3 totals 15 residues. Germline-derived CDR1 and CDR2 are SGHDN and FVKESK. The germline V and J ends were trimmed by 4 bases and 7 bases, with 14 bases remaining between them. CDR3: CASSPRLGANSPLHF. The CDR3 DNA reads as TGTGCCAGCAGCCCCCGGCTGGGGGCGAATTCACCCCTCCACTTT.

The chain uses TRBV29-1 and TRBJ1-1; 9 bases align to TRBD1. The V gene's germline CDR1 is SQVTM and CDR2 ANQGSEA. V lost 6 bases, J lost 3 bases, and 11 bases stayed unmatched. The CDR3 totals 15 residues. The DNA of the CDR3 is TGCAGCGTACAAAAGACAGGGGGTAGGGACACTGAAGCTTTCTTT. Amino acid sequence: CSVQKTGGRDTEAFF.

The gene calls are TRBV6-5 and TRBJ1-2, with TRBD1 identical over 10 bases. The CDR3 extends over 16 amino acids. Germline lookup yields CDR1 MNHEY and CDR2 SVGAGI. V shed 2 bases and J 8 bases; nucleotides not matched to a gene: 11. This CDR3 is CASSYETGGALRGYTF. CDR3 DNA: TGTGCCAGCAGTTACGAGACAGGGGGCGCCTTGAGGGGCTACACCTTC.

The rearrangement uses TRBV27 and TRBJ1-2, with TRBD1 as a possible D gene (5 bases). Trimming removed 0 bases from V and 4 bases from J, with 9 bases in between. This CDR3 has 14 residues. CDR1 is MNHEY, CDR2 SMNVEV, per germline (reference sequence). The CDR3 nucleotides read TGTGCCAGCAGTTTATCTACAGGTCCCTATGGCTACACCTTC. This translates into CASSLSTGPYGYTF.

V is TRBV6-5 and J is TRBJ1-4; D call uncertain. V lost 5 bases, J lost 7 bases, and 14 bases lay in between. The CDR3 has 14 residues. Germline V gene data show CDR1 as MNHEY and CDR2 as SVGAGI. The CDR3 nucleotides read TGTGCCAGCAGTCTGGGGAGACGGGGTGAAAAACTGTTTTTT. Translation gives CASSLGRRGEKLFF.

The V call is TRBV12-3 or TRBV12-4, the J call TRBJ1-2; D is unclear. V dropped 6 bases and J dropped 5 bases, with 13 bases sitting between them. The CDR3 is 13 residues long. The CDR3 DNA reads as TGTGCCAGCAGGGCAGCCCCTTCGTATGGCTACACCTTC. This translates into CASRAAPSYGYTF.

This clone was recorded only once. V usage is TRBV11-2 and J usage is TRBJ1-6; D uncertain. Trimming removed 0 bases at V and 7 bases at J, with 10 bases between. Germline V CDR1 and CDR2: SGHAT, FQNNGV. The CDR3 totals 15 residues. CDR3 sequence: CASSLDQRSNSPLHF. Here the CDR3 DNA reads TGTGCCAGCAGCTTAGACCAGCGATCCAATTCACCCCTCCACTTT.

As to this clone: The sample has other DNA sequences that encode this CDR3 too. DNA of the CDR3: TGTGCCAGCCGACAGGGTGGGGAGACCCAGTACTTC. Translated, it gives CASRQGGETQYF. This rearrangement joins TRBV2 to TRBJ2-5; 7 nucleotides match TRBD1. Unmatched junction bases numbered 5, after V lost 8 bases and J lost 5 bases. CDR1 and CDR2 (germline): SNHLY, FYNNEI. This CDR3 is built from 12 residues.

The rearrangement joins TRBV6-2 or TRBV6-3 to TRBJ1-5; 9 positions agree with TRBD1. V lost 6 bases and J lost 2; bases outside the gene matches: 11. This CDR3 has 17 amino acids. CDR1 is MNHEY and CDR2 is SVGEGT in the germline V gene. DNA for the CDR3: TGTGCCAGCAGCCGACAGACAGGGGGGCGGCGCAATCAGCCCCAGCATTTT. It encodes CASSRQTGGRRNQPQHF.

The J gene is TRBJ1-2, the V gene TRBV30; no firm D call. From germline, CDR1 is GTSNPN and CDR2 SVGIG (reference sequence). CDR3 size: 17 residues. V was pared by 3 bases and J by 7 bases, with 27 bases between. The CDR3 DNA is TGTGCCTGGAGACCCCTGTCCCCCATAGGAACCCGTGGTGGCTACACCTTC. Translation: CAWRPLSPIGTRGGYTF.

The chain is built from TRBV6-5 and TRBJ1-2; 7 bases fit TRBD1. The CDR3 is 13 amino acids. Looked up from germline, CDR1 is MNHEY and CDR2 is SVGAGI. V lost 6 bases, J lost 4 bases, and 5 bases stayed unmatched. This CDR3 is CASSRQGRYGYTF. In DNA form, the CDR3 reads TGTGCCAGCAGCCGACAGGGACGCTATGGCTACACCTTC.

This rearrangement joins TRBV7-2 to TRBJ1-2; weak D call: TRBD1 (5 bases). The CDR3 consists of 16 residues. V shed 1 base and J shed 7 bases, with 19 bases lying between them. Germline V gives CDR1 SGHTA, CDR2 FQGNSA. The CDR3 nucleotides read TGTGCCAGCAGCTTAGTAGAGGGACTCTCAGGGTCTGGCTACACCTTC. This codes for CASSLVEGLSGSGYTF.

This chain connects TRBV5-1 to TRBJ2-2; the match to TRBD1 covers 7 bases. V lost 4 bases, J lost 0 bases, and 6 bases stayed unmatched. The CDR3 contains 16 residues. Germline V gives CDR1 SGHRS, CDR2 YFSETQ. The CDR3, as DNA: TGCGCCAGCAGCGTGAGACAGGGAGCGAACACCGGGGAGCTGTTTTTT. It encodes CASSVRQGANTGELFF.

This clone was detected only once. This chain uses TRBV18 with TRBJ1-1; no clear D gene. Trimming took off 0 bases at V and 5 bases at J, with 16 bases between the two ends. The CDR3 has 16 amino acids. The germline V gene has CDR1 KGHSH and CDR2 LQKENI. CDR3 in amino acids: CASSPPRIVLGTEAFF. CDR3 coding DNA: TGTGCCAGCTCACCACCGAGGATTGTGTTAGGAACTGAAGCTTTCTTT.

V is TRBV20-1 and J is TRBJ2-5; D is undetermined. Germline loops: CDR1 DFQATT, CDR2 SNEGSKA (reference sequence). This CDR3 region has 11 residues. The V end lost 1 base, the J end lost 3 bases, and 3 bases lay between the germline ends. For the CDR3, the DNA is TGCAGTGCTAGAGGGGAAGAGACCCAGTACTTC. Translating gives CSARGEETQYF.